This note documents a single T cell receptor (beta chain) sequence. This CDR3 region has 14 residues. Germline lookup yields CDR1 WNHNN and CDR2 SYGVQD (reference sequence). Trimming cost V 10 bases and J 2 bases; bases outside gene matches: 8. This table comes from immunoSEQ multiplex PCR, and its TCRdb copy is limited to in-frame clones, with some not included. The table records approximately 50,000 clones, 85% to 95% of them present only once. This sample is drawn from a study of control samples from healthy donors and cancer patients. Sequencing was performed on blood. The chain recombines TRBV10-1 with TRBJ2-7; TRBD2 matches 10 bases. The TCR comes from a man under 40 in good health. The CDR3 spells CATSSGSLTYEQYF. As DNA, the CDR3 is TGCGCCACCTCTAGCGGGAGTCTAACCTACGAGCAGTACTTC.